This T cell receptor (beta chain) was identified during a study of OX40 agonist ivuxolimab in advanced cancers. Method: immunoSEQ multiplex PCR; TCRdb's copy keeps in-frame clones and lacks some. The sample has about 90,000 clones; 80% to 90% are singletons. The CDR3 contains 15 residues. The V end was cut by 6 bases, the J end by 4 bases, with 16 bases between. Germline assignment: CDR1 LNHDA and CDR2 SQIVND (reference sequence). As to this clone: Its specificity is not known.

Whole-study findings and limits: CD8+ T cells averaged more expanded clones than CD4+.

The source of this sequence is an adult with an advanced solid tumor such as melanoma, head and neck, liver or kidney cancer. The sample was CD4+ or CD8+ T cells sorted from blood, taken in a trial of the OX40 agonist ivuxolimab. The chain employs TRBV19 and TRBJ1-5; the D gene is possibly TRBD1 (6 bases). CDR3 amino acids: CASSDLQGRNQPQHF. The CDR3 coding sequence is TGTGCCAGTAGCGACCTACAGGGAAGGAATCAGCCCCAGCATTTT.